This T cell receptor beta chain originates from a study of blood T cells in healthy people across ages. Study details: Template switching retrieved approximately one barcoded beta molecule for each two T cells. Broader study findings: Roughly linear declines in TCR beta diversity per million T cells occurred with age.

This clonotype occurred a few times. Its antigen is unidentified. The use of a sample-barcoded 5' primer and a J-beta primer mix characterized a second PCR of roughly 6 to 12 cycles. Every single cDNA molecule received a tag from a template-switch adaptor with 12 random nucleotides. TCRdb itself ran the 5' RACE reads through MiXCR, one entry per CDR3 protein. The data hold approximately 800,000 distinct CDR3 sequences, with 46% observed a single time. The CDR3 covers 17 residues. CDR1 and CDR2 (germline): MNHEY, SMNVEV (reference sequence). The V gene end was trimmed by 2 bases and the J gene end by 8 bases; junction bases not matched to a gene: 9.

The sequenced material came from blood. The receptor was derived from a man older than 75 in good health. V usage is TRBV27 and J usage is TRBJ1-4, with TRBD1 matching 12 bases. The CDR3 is CASSLMDPGTGGEKLFF. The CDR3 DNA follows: TGTGCCAGCAGTTTAATGGACCCCGGGACAGGGGGCGAAAAACTGTTTTTT.